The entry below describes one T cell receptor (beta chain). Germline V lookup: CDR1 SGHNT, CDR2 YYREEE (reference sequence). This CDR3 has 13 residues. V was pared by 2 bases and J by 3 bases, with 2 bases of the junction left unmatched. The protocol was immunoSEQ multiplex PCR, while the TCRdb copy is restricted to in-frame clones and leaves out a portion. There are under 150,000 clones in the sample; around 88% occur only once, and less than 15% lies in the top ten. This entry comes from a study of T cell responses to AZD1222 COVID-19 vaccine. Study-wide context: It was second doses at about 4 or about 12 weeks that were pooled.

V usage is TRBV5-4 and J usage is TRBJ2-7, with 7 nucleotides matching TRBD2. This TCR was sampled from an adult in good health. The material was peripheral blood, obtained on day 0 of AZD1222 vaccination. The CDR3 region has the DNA TGTGCCAGCAGCTTCGGGGGGTTCTACGAGCAGTACTTC. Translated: CASSFGGFYEQYF.